A single sample gave rise to the 30 T cell receptor beta chains below, sequenced in a study of T cell responses to AZD1222 COVID-19 vaccine. The assay was immunoSEQ multiplex PCR, and TCRdb's table has in-frame clones only and misses some. The repertoire holds around 78,000 clones, with about 90% as singletons. The source was peripheral blood, collected 28 days after the second AZD1222 dose. The receptors come from an adult who received the AZD1222 COVID-19 vaccine.

In its sample, this clone was seen once. The chain combines TRBV5-4 with TRBJ2-5, with TRBD1 identical over 9 bases. Trimming cost V 5 bases and J 5 bases; bases outside gene matches: 7. Germline-derived CDR1 and CDR2 are SGHNT and YYREEE (reference sequence). The CDR3 spans 14 residues. The chain's CDR3 is CASRPGQGAETQYF. CDR3 coding DNA: TGTGCCAGCAGACCGGGACAGGGTGCCGAGACCCAGTACTTC.

This chain connects TRBV7-9 to TRBJ1-1, with TRBD1 matching 7 bases. The CDR3 runs 14 residues. The germline V gene has CDR1 SEHNR and CDR2 FQNEAQ (reference sequence). The J segment lost 1 base and the V segment lost 5 bases, leaving 4 bases of the junction unmatched. CDR3 sequence (DNA): TGTGCCAGCAGCGGGACAGTGAGGAACACTGAAGCTTTCTTT. Residues: CASSGTVRNTEAFF.

This clone was recorded once. The chain uses TRBV4-3 and TRBJ2-2, with 7 positions matching TRBD2. The CDR3 extends over 17 amino acids. The ends lost 0 bases at V and 7 bases at J; junction bases unmatched: 11. Germline V gene data show CDR1 as LGHNA and CDR2 as YSLEER. CDR3 sequence (DNA): TGCGCCAGCAGCCAAGAGGCAACCGGGAGGAGGGGCGGGGAGCTGTTTTTT. Translating gives CASSQEATGRRGGELFF.

The V and J genes are TRBV5-1 and TRBJ2-2, with 7 bases lining up with TRBD1. V shed 4 bases, J shed 1 base, and the junction held 7 bases outside the gene matches. This CDR3 contains 16 residues. CDR1 is SGHRS and CDR2 is YFSETQ in the germline V gene. The CDR3 DNA follows: TGCGCCAGCAGCCCCAGGGACAGAGAGAACACCGGGGAGCTGTTTTTT. Translation: CASSPRDRENTGELFF.

The V call is TRBV7-6, the J call TRBJ2-2; no definite D call. CDR1 SGHVS and CDR2 FNYEAQ come from the germline V gene. The CDR3 is 13 residues long. V gave up 5 bases and J gave up 7 bases, with 11 bases separating them. DNA for the CDR3: TGTGCCAGCAGCACCAGGACGGACGGGGAGCTGTTTTTT. Residues: CASSTRTDGELFF.

The rearrangement links TRBV4-2 to TRBJ1-2; unclear D gene. The V and J ends lost 4 bases and 4 bases respectively, with 13 bases between them. In germline, CDR1 is LGHNA, CDR2 YNFKEQ. CDR3 length: 14 amino acids. In nucleotides, the CDR3 is TGTGCCAGCAGCCGAAACGGACCGCTCTATGGCTACACCTTC. Protein product: CASSRNGPLYGYTF.

The chain couples TRBV7-2 to TRBJ2-4; D is perhaps TRBD1 (5 bases). V was trimmed by 5 bases and J by 5 bases, leaving 16 bases between them. The CDR3 spans 15 residues. The germline V gene encodes CDR1 SGHTA and CDR2 FQGNSA. The DNA for the CDR3 is TGTGCCAGCAGCCCCACCGCAGGGCCCCAAAACATTCAGTACTTC. This gives the protein CASSPTAGPQNIQYF.

On this clone itself: The sample holds other DNA sequences that translate to the same CDR3. V is TRBV28 and J is TRBJ1-1; D gene unclear. This CDR3 spans 12 amino acids. In germline, CDR1 is MDHEN, CDR2 SYDVKM. The ends were cut back, 3 bases at V and 1 base at J, with 3 bases in the middle. CDR3 protein: CASSLRNTEAFF. Written as DNA, the CDR3 is TGTGCCAGCAGTTTGAGGAACACTGAAGCTTTCTTT.

The chain couples TRBV6-5 to TRBJ2-2; TRBD1 agrees at 12 bases. Germline CDR1 MNHEY, CDR2 SVGAGI. Germline trimming cut 2 bases from V and 6 bases from J; bases unmatched to any gene: 4. There are 16 residues in the CDR3. CDR3 in amino acids: CASSYPGQGAAGELFF. The DNA of the CDR3 is TGTGCCAGCAGTTACCCGGGACAGGGGGCAGCCGGGGAGCTGTTTTTT.

The genes are TRBV6-5 and TRBJ1-3; 8 bases line up with TRBD1. The CDR3 covers 15 residues. Germline V CDR1 and CDR2: MNHEY, SVGAGI. Trimming removed 6 bases from V and 3 bases from J; junction bases left unmatched: 7. CDR3 loop: CASRIGQGYGNTIYF. For the CDR3, the DNA is TGTGCCAGCAGAATAGGACAGGGCTATGGAAACACCATATATTTT.

To note about this clone: The same CDR3 is also encoded by other DNA sequences in this sample. The V call is TRBV9, the J call TRBJ2-7, with D unclear. Germline V gene data show CDR1 as SGDLS and CDR2 as YYNGEE. Trimming removed 0 bases from V and 0 bases from J, with 10 bases in between. CDR3 length: 15 amino acids. CDR3 region: CASSVVAESSYEQYF. In DNA form, the CDR3 reads TGTGCCAGCAGCGTAGTTGCAGAAAGCTCCTACGAGCAGTACTTC. Variable domain in full (rest from reference TRBV9 and TRBJ2-7): DSGVTQTPKHLITATGQRVTLRCSPRSGDLSVYWYQQSLDQGLQFLIQYYNGEERAKGNILERFSAQQFPDLHSELNLSSLELGDSALYFCASSVVAESSYEQYFGPGTRLTVT.

The gene calls are TRBV28 and TRBJ2-7; D gene uncertain. CDR1 and CDR2 from the germline V gene are MDHEN and SYDVKM. V lost 3 bases and J 3 bases, leaving 15 bases between the germline ends. The length of the CDR3 is 15 residues. In DNA, the CDR3 is TGTGCCAGCAGTTTCTGGGTTAAGAAAAACTACGAGCAGTACTTC. This encodes CASSFWVKKNYEQYF.

The V and J genes are TRBV6-5 and TRBJ1-1; no firm D call. V was cut by 7 bases and J by 0 bases, with 12 bases left in between. Germline loops: CDR1 MNHEY, CDR2 SVGAGI. The CDR3 runs to 14 residues. The CDR3 loop is CASKRHSMNTEAFF. For the CDR3, the DNA is TGTGCCAGCAAGAGACACAGCATGAACACTGAAGCTTTCTTT.

This clone appeared a few times. The chain uses TRBV5-1 and TRBJ2-7; 11 bases are shared with TRBD1. There are 15 residues in the CDR3. Trimming removed 0 bases from V and 6 bases from J; junction bases left unmatched: 5. Germline V gene lookup returns CDR1 SGHRS and CDR2 YFSETQ. The CDR3 DNA sequence: TGCGCCAGCAGCTTGGCGGACAGGGGGCTTGGCGAGCAGTACTTC. Encoded protein: CASSLADRGLGEQYF.

This clone was seen only once. J is TRBJ1-6 and V is TRBV5-1, with TRBD1 matching over 8 bases. J was trimmed by 9 bases and V by 5 bases; bases with no gene match: 10. This CDR3 is built from 15 residues. CDR1 SGHRS and CDR2 YFSETQ come from the germline V gene. Written as DNA, the CDR3 is TGCGCCAGCAGACCCGGACAGGGAGGTGGTTCACCCCTCCACTTT. Translating it yields CASRPGQGGGSPLHF.

This clone was recorded once. This chain joins TRBV20-1 and TRBJ2-7; no reliable D call. Germline CDR1 is DFQATT and CDR2 is SNEGSKA (reference sequence). V shed 5 bases and J shed 3 bases, with 8 bases lying between them. The CDR3 runs 11 residues. The CDR3 DNA reads as TGCAGTGCTTCGGACGGCTACGAGCAGTACTTC. Encoded protein: CSASDGYEQYF.

The genes are TRBV6-5 and TRBJ2-1; D uncertain. Trimming cost V 3 bases and J 10 bases, with 16 bases left between them. This CDR3 spans 14 amino acids. Germline V gives CDR1 MNHEY, CDR2 SVGAGI. The CDR3 reads CASSYEDRPWEQFF. CDR3 sequence (DNA): TGTGCCAGCAGTTATGAAGACCGACCGTGGGAGCAGTTCTTC.

The chain uses TRBV18 and TRBJ1-1; TRBD1 matches 8 bases. Germline CDR1 is KGHSH and CDR2 is LQKENI. The CDR3 totals 12 residues. V shed 6 bases and J 8 bases; nucleotides not matched to a gene: 5. In nucleotides, the CDR3 is TGTGCCAGCTCCCCGGGGGACAGGGAAGCTTTCTTT. It encodes CASSPGDREAFF. The full variable domain, in which reference TRBV18 and TRBJ1-1 provide the parts outside the CDR3, is NAGVMQNPRHLVRRRGQEARLRCSPMKGHSHVYWYRQLPEEGLKFMVYLQKENIIDESGMPKERFSAEFPKEGPSILRIQQVVRGDSAAYFCASSPGDREAFFGQGTRLTVV.

This clone showed up just once. The V gene is TRBV3-1 (or the pseudogene TRBV3-2), the J gene TRBJ2-5; 8 nucleotides agree with TRBD2. The length of the CDR3 is 14 residues. Trimming cost V 4 bases and J 4 bases; bases outside gene matches: 5. Germline values: CDR1 LGHDT, CDR2 YNNKEL (reference sequence). The CDR3 region has the DNA TGTGCCAGCAGCCTAGCGGGGAAAGGAGAGACCCAGTACTTC. Residues: CASSLAGKGETQYF.

The V gene is TRBV2, the J gene TRBJ1-5, with TRBD1 identical over 8 bases. V lost 7 bases, J lost 4 bases, and 6 bases stayed unmatched. Germline V gene sequence: CDR1 SNHLY, CDR2 FYNNEI. The CDR3 extends over 14 amino acids. CDR3: CASNNRDRNQPQHF. CDR3 coding DNA: TGTGCCAGCAACAACCGGGACAGGAATCAGCCCCAGCATTTT.

About this clone: This sample also contains other DNA sequences that code for the same CDR3. J is TRBJ2-5 and V is TRBV27, with a possible D match to TRBD1 (5 bases). With 5 bases removed from V and 9 bases from J, the gap between germline ends came to 10 bases. CDR1 MNHEY and CDR2 SMNVEV come from the germline V gene (reference sequence). CDR3 length equals 11 residues. Here the CDR3 DNA reads TGTGCCAGCAGTCAGGGTAGGGCCCAGTACTTC. This gives the protein CASSQGRAQYF.

The chain recombines TRBV27 with TRBJ2-1; D remains ambiguous. V dropped 4 bases and J dropped 7 bases, with 14 bases sitting between them. This CDR3 has 14 residues. Per the germline V gene, CDR1 is MNHEY and CDR2 is SMNVEV (reference sequence). CDR3 protein: CASSSQEKQNEQFF. The CDR3 bases are TGTGCCAGCAGTTCGCAGGAGAAGCAAAATGAGCAGTTCTTC.

This sequence joins TRBV7-9 and TRBJ2-3, with D unresolved. The CDR3 sequence is 12 residues long. Trimming shortened V by 5 bases and J by 7 bases, and 10 bases separated the two germline ends. Looked up from germline, CDR1 is SEHNR and CDR2 is FQNEAQ (reference sequence). The CDR3 sequence is CASSLDPYTQYF. The CDR3 DNA sequence: TGTGCCAGCAGCCTAGACCCCTATACGCAGTATTTT.

This sequence joins TRBV12-3 or TRBV12-4 and TRBJ1-3; no reliable D call. Trimming took off 6 bases at V and 0 bases at J, with 6 bases between the two ends. The CDR3 spans 13 residues. CDR3: CASRQSSGNTIYF. The CDR3 nucleotides are TGTGCCAGCAGGCAGAGCTCTGGAAACACCATATATTTT.

This clone was found a few times. CDR3 sequence: CASSLGRYTGELFF. The CDR3 DNA follows: TGTGCCAGCAGCTTGGGACGGTACACCGGGGAGCTGTTTTTT. The V gene is TRBV14, the J gene TRBJ2-2, with D perhaps given as TRBD1 or TRBD2 (5 bases each). CDR1 is SGHDN and CDR2 is FVKESK in the germline V gene. This CDR3 region has 14 residues. The V gene lost 5 bases and the J gene lost 3 bases, with 10 bases spanning the gap.

The V call is TRBV10-1, the J call TRBJ2-1, with D possibly being TRBD2 (5 bases). Germline lookup yields CDR1 WNHNN and CDR2 SYGVQD (reference sequence). V was cut by 7 bases and J by 6 bases, with 19 bases left in between. The CDR3 runs 15 residues. The CDR3 DNA reads as TGCGCCAGCAAGGGCCGACGGAGGCCCGGCAATGAGCAGTTCTTC. This codes for CASKGRRRPGNEQFF.

The V gene is TRBV27, the J gene TRBJ1-5; 8 bases are a match to TRBD1. Germline values: CDR1 MNHEY, CDR2 SMNVEV (reference sequence). The CDR3 has 19 amino acids. V shed 5 bases, J shed 0 bases, and the junction held 15 bases outside the gene matches. Written as DNA, the CDR3 is TGTGCCAGCAGTAAAATGCCGGGACAGGACCTATATAGCAATCAGCCCCAGCATTTT. This translates into CASSKMPGQDLYSNQPQHF.

The rearrangement joins TRBV5-4 to TRBJ1-6; 7 nucleotides match TRBD1. The CDR3 loop spans 14 amino acids. Unmatched junction bases numbered 12, after V lost 4 bases and J lost 14 bases. Germline values: CDR1 SGHNT, CDR2 YYREEE (reference sequence). The CDR3 sequence is CASSGGTDLRTLHF. The CDR3 DNA reads as TGTGCCAGCAGCGGGGGGACAGATCTCCGCACCCTCCACTTT.

The J gene is TRBJ2-7, the V gene TRBV19; 12 bases are a match to TRBD2. The trim removed 7 bases at V and 7 bases at J, leaving 11 bases unmatched. In germline, CDR1 is LNHDA, CDR2 SQIVND (reference sequence). The CDR3 contains 15 residues. The CDR3 bases are TGTGCCAGTAACCCTAGCGGGGGGGCCCTGGAGGAGCAGTACTTC. Translated: CASNPSGGALEEQYF.

The genes are TRBV5-6 and TRBJ1-4; D is possibly TRBD1 (5 bases). V shed 4 bases and J shed 2 bases, with 12 bases lying between them. Germline assignment: CDR1 SGHDT and CDR2 YYEEEE. This CDR3 contains 15 residues. Written as DNA, the CDR3 is TGTGCCAGCAGCCCCCCAGGGCGGACTAATGAAAAACTGTTTTTT. This sequence encodes CASSPPGRTNEKLFF.